This is a list of T cell receptor beta chains from one sample in a study of blood T cells in healthy people across ages. One entry per CDR3 protein results from TCRdb running MiXCR on the 5' RACE reads. The sample has 1,800,000 or so distinct CDR3 sequences; approximately 40% are singletons. What was sequenced was blood. Receptors were obtained from a human donor in good health. The conserved cysteine and the conserved F or W are not part of the CDR3 here.

V gene,J gene,CDR3 protein
TRBV5-1,TRBJ2-7,ASSHFDRVGYEQY
TRBV28,TRBJ1-1,ASSGQGLSTEAF
TRBV15,TRBJ1-2,ATSRDSTRGPVNYGYT
TRBV7-2,TRBJ2-7,ASSRRTGGGYEQY
TRBV20-1,TRBJ2-7,SARGLGQGAPYEQY
TRBV6-1,TRBJ2-1,TSSERPKGPSSYNEQF
TRBV20-1,TRBJ2-1,SARDASGGAEF
TRBV10-3,.,AIRADRSGAEQY
TRBV3-1,TRBJ2-7,ASSRGRGGLSYEQY
TRBV29-1,TRBJ2-3,SVLTDRGTDTLY
TRBV28,TRBJ2-1,ASSLWGLGSYNEQF
TRBV9,TRBJ1-1,ASSHGTSDGGNTEAF
TRBV2,TRBJ2-3,ASRLAAGGTTDTQY
TRBV6-5,TRBJ2-3,ASSYQAGTGSTDTQY
TRBV3-1,TRBJ1-2,ASSLVLGGQGDNYGYT
TRBV7-8,TRBJ2-2,GWVGVAGTNTGERF
TRBV4-1,TRBJ1-1,ASSHERGRNTEAF
TRBV4-1,.,VSSQDTGQETQY
TRBV6-6,TRBJ2-6,ANRRGHSSGANVLT
TRBV29-1,TRBJ2-7,SVEDTGRGYEQY
TRBV20-1,TRBJ2-4,SARDGEAGGNIQY
TRBV29-1,TRBJ2-3,SLRGRATDTQY
TRBV4-3,TRBJ1-3,ASSQEVTSGNTIY
TRBV27,TRBJ2-7,ASSSEGDEQY
TRBV6-5,TRBJ2-2,ASSYGPLVRELF
TRBV5-1,TRBJ2-2,ASSLLYVNTGELF
TRBV20-1,TRBJ2-4,SAPRQDVLGIQY
TRBV7-6,TRBJ2-7,ASRSAAISIEQY
TRBV3-1,TRBJ2-1,ASSPWTGTYEQF
TRBV5-6,TRBJ2-3,ASSRWGHILADTQY
TRBV11-1,TRBJ2-1,ASSLVIAGVYNEQF
TRBV7-9,TRBJ2-7,ASSMIAQGYEQY
TRBV7-2,TRBJ2-3,ASTHAGVSTDTQY
TRBV18,TRBJ2-1,ASSPPLTSGANEQF
TRBV5-1,TRBJ2-1,ASSLDLWHNEQF
TRBV20-1,TRBJ2-7,SARETGEQY
TRBV6-6,TRBJ1-5,ASSTIWGQPQH
TRBV7-2,TRBJ2-1,ASSLGSPRGPTGEQF
TRBV4-3,TRBJ1-2,ASSPYGDEDGYT
TRBV10-3,TRBJ1-2,AISEGFYGYT
TRBV5-1,TRBJ2-3,ASSPIVSSTDTQY
TRBV24-1,TRBJ2-1,ATGGPSYNEQF
TRBV9,TRBJ2-5,ASSVGLAGRQETQY
TRBV28,TRBJ2-1,ASSPPVEGTNEQF
TRBV6-8,TRBJ1-1,ASSWRGTEAF
TRBV20-1,TRBJ2-1,SATSEQGRSLYNEQF
TRBV3-1,TRBJ2-4,ASSQVPDFNSYNEQY
TRBV6-5,TRBJ1-6,ASSPNRDNNSPLH
TRBV5-1,TRBJ1-2,ASSLDSGNYGYT
TRBV29-1,TRBJ1-1,SSRQDMNTEAF